Described below is a single TCR beta chain sequence and its context. These data are taken from a study of blood T cell repertoires in COVID-19. Study-level information: The United States, Italy and Spain provided the acute and convalescent COVID-19 samples.

Assay used: immunoSEQ multiplex PCR; TCRdb lists only in-frame clones, some missing. The sample includes a few hundred thousand clones, 82% of them seen just once. This CDR3 has 14 residues. Germline V gives CDR1 SGHNT, CDR2 YYREEE (reference sequence). The V end was cut by 1 base, the J end by 1 base, with 8 bases between. Participants were aged about 18 to 90 years, lived in about 26 US areas, and enrolled virtually. Cohorts were assigned according to the clinical history that participants reported. The specimen was PBMCs or T cells enriched from blood (not recorded which). This chain uses TRBV5-4 with TRBJ1-1; D not resolved. The TCR was taken from an older woman who had recovered from COVID-19. CDR3 DNA sequence: TGTGCCAGCAGCTTGTCCAGTACGAACACTGAAGCTTTCTTT. This translates into CASSLSSTNTEAFF.